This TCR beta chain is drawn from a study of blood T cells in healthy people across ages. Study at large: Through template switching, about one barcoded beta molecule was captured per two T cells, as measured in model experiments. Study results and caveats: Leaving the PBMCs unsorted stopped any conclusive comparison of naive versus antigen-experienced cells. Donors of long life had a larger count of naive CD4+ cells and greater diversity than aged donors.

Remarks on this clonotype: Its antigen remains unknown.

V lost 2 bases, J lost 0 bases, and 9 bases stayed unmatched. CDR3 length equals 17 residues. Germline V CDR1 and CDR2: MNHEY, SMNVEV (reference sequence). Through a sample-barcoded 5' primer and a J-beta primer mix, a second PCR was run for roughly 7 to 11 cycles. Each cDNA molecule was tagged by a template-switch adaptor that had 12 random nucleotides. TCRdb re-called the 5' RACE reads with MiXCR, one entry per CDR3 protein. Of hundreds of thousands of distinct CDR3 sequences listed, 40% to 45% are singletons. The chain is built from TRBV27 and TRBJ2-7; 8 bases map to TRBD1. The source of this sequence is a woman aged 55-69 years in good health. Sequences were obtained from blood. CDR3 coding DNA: TGTGCCAGCAGTTTAGCCCCAGGGGGCCCGAGCTCCTACGAGCAGTACTTC. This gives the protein CASSLAPGGPSSYEQYF.